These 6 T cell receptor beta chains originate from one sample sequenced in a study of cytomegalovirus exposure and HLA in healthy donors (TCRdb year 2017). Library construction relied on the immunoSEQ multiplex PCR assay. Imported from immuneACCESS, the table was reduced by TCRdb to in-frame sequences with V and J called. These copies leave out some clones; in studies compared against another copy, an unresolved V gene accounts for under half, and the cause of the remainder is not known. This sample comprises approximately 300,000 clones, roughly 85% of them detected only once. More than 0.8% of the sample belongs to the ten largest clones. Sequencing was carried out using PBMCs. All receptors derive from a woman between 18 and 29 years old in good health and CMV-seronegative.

CDR3 DNA: TGTGCCAGCAGTGAAGGACAGGAGTACAATGAGCAGTTCTTC. It codes for CASSEGQEYNEQFF. The chain links TRBV2 to TRBJ2-1, with D possibly TRBD1 on 6 matching bases. V was pared by 1 base and J by 4 bases, with 8 bases between. The CDR3 is 14 amino acids. CDR1 and CDR2 (germline): SNHLY, FYNNEI.

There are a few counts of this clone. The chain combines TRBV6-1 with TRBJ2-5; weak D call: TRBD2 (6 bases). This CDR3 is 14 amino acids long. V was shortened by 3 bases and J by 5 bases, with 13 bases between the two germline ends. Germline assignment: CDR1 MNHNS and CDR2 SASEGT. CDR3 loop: CASSDPRSGETQYF. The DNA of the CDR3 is TGTGCCAGCAGTGACCCGCGCAGCGGGGAGACCCAGTACTTC.

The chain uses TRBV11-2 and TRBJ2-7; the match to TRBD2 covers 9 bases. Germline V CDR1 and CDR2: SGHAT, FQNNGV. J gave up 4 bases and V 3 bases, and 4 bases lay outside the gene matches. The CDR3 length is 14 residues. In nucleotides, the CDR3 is TGTGCCAGCAGCTTTCTAGCGGGATTATACGAGCAGTACTTC. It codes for CASSFLAGLYEQYF.

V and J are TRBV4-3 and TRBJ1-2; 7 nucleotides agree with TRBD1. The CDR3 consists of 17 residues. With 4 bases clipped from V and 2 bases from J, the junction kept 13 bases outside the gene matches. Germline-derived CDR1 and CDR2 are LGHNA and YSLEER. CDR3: CASSPYMGQSPNYGYTF. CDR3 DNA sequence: TGCGCCAGCAGCCCATATATGGGACAGTCCCCCAACTATGGCTACACCTTC.

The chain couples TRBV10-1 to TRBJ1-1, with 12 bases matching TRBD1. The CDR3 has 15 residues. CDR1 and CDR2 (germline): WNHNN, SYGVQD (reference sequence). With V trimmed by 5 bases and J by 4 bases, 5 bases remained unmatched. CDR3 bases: TGCGCCAGCAGTTGCCGGGACAGGGGGCTCACTGAAGCTTTCTTT. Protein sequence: CASSCRDRGLTEAFF.

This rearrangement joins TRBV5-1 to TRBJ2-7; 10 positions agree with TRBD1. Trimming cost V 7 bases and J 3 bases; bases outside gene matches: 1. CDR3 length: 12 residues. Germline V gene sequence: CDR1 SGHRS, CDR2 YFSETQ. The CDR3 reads CASGDRGYEQYF. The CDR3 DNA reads TGCGCCAGCGGGGACAGGGGCTACGAGCAGTACTTC.